The 9 T cell receptor beta chains listed next were all sequenced from one sample in a study of identical twins. TCRdb processed the 5' RACE reads anew with MiXCR; each CDR3 protein has one entry. The repertoire has 650,000 to 800,000 distinct CDR3 sequences, 8.6% of them found once; the top ten carry 0.8% to 1%. The data were also submitted as part of a second study, on yellow fever vaccine responses in identical twins.

Sequencing was performed on PBMCs. The receptors derive from a woman younger than 35 in good health.

The chain couples TRBV28 to TRBJ2-5, with TRBD1 identical over 7 bases. V shed 1 base, J shed 2 bases, and the junction held 7 bases outside the gene matches. Germline CDR1 is MDHEN and CDR2 is SYDVKM. CDR3 length equals 16 residues. CDR3 sequence: CASSLYQPQGQETQYF. The CDR3 nucleotides are TGTGCCAGCAGTTTATATCAACCACAGGGGCAAGAGACCCAGTACTTC. The full variable domain, with the rest looked up from reference TRBV28 and TRBJ2-5, is DVKVTQSSRYLVKRTGEKVFLECVQDMDHENMFWYRQDPGLGLRLIYFSYDVKMKEKGDIPEGYSVSREKKERFSLILESASTNQTSMYLCASSLYQPQGQETQYFGPGTRLLVL.

This clonotype appeared many times. This chain uses TRBV12-3 or TRBV12-4 with TRBJ1-1, with D possibly TRBD1 on 5 matching bases. V was shortened by 8 bases and J by 3 bases, with 13 bases between the two germline ends. CDR3 length equals 13 residues. CDR3 residues: CASSPPGYTEAFF. As DNA, the CDR3 is TGTGCCAGCTCCCCGCCAGGGTACACTGAAGCTTTCTTT.

This clonotype was counted only a few times. This rearrangement joins TRBV28 to TRBJ1-4, with D unclear. Between the trimmed V and J ends, which lost 5 bases and 6 bases, there was a span of 7 bases. CDR1 and CDR2 from the germline V gene are MDHEN and SYDVKM. The CDR3 has 12 residues. The CDR3 DNA is TGTGCCAGCAGTCTACGGCATGAAAAACTGTTTTTT. It encodes CASSLRHEKLFF.

The chain employs TRBV15 and TRBJ2-7, with D possibly matching TRBD1 (6 bases). There are 14 residues in the CDR3. CDR1 and CDR2 (germline): LNHNV, YYDKDF (reference sequence). V lost 0 bases and J 3 bases, leaving 9 bases between the germline ends. The chain's CDR3 is CATSREGAGYEQYF. In nucleotides, the CDR3 is TGTGCCACCAGCAGAGAGGGGGCAGGCTACGAGCAGTACTTC. Drawing the rest from reference TRBV15 and TRBJ2-7, the complete variable domain is DAMVIQNPRYQVTQFGKPVTLSCSQTLNHNVMYWYQQKSSQAPKLLFHYYDKDFNNEADTPDNFQSRRPNTSFCFLDIRSPGLGDTAMYLCATSREGAGYEQYFGPGTRLTVT.

Ten or more counts support this clonotype. This chain links TRBV29-1 with TRBJ2-7; D is uncertain. CDR1 SQVTM and CDR2 ANQGSEA come from the germline V gene. The CDR3 sequence is 11 residues long. The V end was cut by 4 bases, the J end by 6 bases, with 10 bases between. The CDR3 region is CSVVFVGEQYF. CDR3 nucleotides: TGCAGCGTTGTTTTTGTCGGCGAGCAGTACTTC.

This clonotype has a count of ten or more. This chain uses TRBV29-1 with TRBJ2-7; 9 bases line up with TRBD1. This CDR3 has 12 residues. Per germline, CDR1 SQVTM and CDR2 ANQGSEA. The ends lost 8 bases at V and 3 bases at J; junction bases unmatched: 5. The CDR3 here is CSFTGQGYEQYF. The CDR3 region has the DNA TGCAGCTTCACGGGACAGGGCTACGAGCAGTACTTC.

This chain links TRBV7-9 with TRBJ1-5, with 7 positions matching TRBD1. Losses at the gene ends were 4 bases for V and 0 bases for J; bases not matched to a gene: 3. This CDR3 is built from 15 residues. Germline CDR1 reads SEHNR; CDR2 reads FQNEAQ (reference sequence). CDR3 protein: CASSSDRDSNQPQHF. The CDR3 bases are TGTGCCAGCAGCTCCGACAGGGATAGCAATCAGCCCCAGCATTTT.

This clonotype was seen more than once but under ten times. V and J are TRBV5-1 and TRBJ2-7; the match to TRBD1 covers 8 bases. Trimming cost V 5 bases and J 5 bases; bases outside gene matches: 6. The length of the CDR3 is 13 residues. The germline gives CDR1 SGHRS, CDR2 YFSETQ. The CDR3: CASRSTGVDEQYF. For the CDR3, the DNA is TGCGCCAGCAGGTCGACAGGGGTGGACGAGCAGTACTTC.

This clonotype has only a few counts. V is TRBV5-5 and J is TRBJ2-7; 9 bases match TRBD1. V shed 6 bases and J 5 bases; nucleotides not matched to a gene: 18. CDR3 length: 17 amino acids. The V gene's germline CDR1 is SGHKS and CDR2 YYEKEE (reference sequence). The CDR3 reads CASTFRLAGQGRDEQYF. CDR3 bases: TGTGCCAGCACCTTTCGTTTGGCGGGACAGGGCAGGGACGAGCAGTACTTC.